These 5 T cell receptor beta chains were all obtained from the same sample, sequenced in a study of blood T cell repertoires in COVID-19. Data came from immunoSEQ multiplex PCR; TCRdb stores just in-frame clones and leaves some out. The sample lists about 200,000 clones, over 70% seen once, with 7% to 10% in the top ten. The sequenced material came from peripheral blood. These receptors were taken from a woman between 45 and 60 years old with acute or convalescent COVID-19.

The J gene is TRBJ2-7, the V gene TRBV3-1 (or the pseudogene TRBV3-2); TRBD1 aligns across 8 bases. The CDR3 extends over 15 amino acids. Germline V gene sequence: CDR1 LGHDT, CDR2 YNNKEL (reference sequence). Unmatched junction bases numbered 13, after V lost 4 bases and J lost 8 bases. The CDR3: CASSLNGQGGSKQYF. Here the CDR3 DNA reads TGTGCCAGCAGCCTTAACGGACAGGGTGGTAGTAAGCAGTACTTC.

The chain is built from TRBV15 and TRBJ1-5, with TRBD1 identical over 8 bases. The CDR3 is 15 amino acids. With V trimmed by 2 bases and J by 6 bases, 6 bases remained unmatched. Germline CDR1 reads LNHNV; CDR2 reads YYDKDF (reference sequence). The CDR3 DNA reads TGTGCCACCAGCAGAATAACAGGGGGTGGTCAGCCCCAGCATTTT. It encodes CATSRITGGGQPQHF. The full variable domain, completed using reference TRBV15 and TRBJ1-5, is DAMVIQNPRYQVTQFGKPVTLSCSQTLNHNVMYWYQQKSSQAPKLLFHYYDKDFNNEADTPDNFQSRRPNTSFCFLDIRSPGLGDTAMYLCATSRITGGGQPQHFGDGTRLSIL.

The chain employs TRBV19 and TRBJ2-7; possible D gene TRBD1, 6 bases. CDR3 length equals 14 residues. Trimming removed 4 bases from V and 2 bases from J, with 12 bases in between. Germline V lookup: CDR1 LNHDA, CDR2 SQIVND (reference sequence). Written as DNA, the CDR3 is TGTGCCAGTAGTAACAGGGTCGGACCCTACGAGCAGTACTTC. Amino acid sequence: CASSNRVGPYEQYF.

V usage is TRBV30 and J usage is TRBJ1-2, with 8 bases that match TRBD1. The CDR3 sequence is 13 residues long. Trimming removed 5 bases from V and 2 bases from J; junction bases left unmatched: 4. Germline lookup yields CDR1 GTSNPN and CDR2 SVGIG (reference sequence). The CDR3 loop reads CAWGGQENYGYTF. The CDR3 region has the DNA TGTGCCTGGGGGGGACAGGAAAACTATGGCTACACCTTC.

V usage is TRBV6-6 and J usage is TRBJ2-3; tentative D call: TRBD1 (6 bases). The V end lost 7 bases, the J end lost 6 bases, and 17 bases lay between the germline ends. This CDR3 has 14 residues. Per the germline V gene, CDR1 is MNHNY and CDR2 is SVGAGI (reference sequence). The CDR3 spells CASNHRARGDTQYF. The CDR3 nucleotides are TGTGCCAGCAATCACAGGGCTAGAGGGGATACGCAGTATTTT.